This T cell receptor beta chain was found in a study of blood T cell repertoires in COVID-19. Study in general: Both acute and convalescent COVID-19 samples were obtained from the United States, Italy and Spain.

Germline V gene data show CDR1 as ENHRY and CDR2 as SYGVKD. The ends were cut back, 0 bases at V and 2 bases at J, with 8 bases in the middle. The CDR3 runs to 14 residues. TCRdb's table, derived via immunoSEQ multiplex PCR, lists solely in-frame clones and lacks some. This sample has about 150,000 clones, with approximately 83% found just once. Sequences were obtained from PBMCs or T cells enriched from blood (not recorded which). V is TRBV10-3 and J is TRBJ2-7, with D maybe TRBD1 (5 bases). The TCR sequence derives from a man aged 50 to 59 who had recovered from COVID-19. The CDR3 DNA reads TGTGCCATCAGTGAGTCGCCAGGGACCTACGAGCAGTACTTC. Amino acids: CAISESPGTYEQYF.